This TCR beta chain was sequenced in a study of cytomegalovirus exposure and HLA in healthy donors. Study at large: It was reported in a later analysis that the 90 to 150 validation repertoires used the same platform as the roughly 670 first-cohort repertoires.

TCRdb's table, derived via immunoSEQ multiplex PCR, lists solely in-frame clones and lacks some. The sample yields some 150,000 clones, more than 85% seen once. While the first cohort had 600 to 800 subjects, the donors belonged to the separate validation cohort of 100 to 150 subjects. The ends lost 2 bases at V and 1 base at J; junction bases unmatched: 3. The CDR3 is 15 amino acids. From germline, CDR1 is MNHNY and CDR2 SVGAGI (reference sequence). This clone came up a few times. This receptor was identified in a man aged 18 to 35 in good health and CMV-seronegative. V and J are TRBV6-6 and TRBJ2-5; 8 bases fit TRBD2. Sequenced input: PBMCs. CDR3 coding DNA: TGTGCCAGCAGTTACAGCGGGGGATCCCAAGAGACCCAGTACTTC. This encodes CASSYSGGSQETQYF.